This T cell receptor beta chain was identified during a study of T cell repertoires in cytomegalovirus infection. Overall study context: Shared public TCR beta signatures pointed to both CMV infection and a matching HLA type.

V dropped 4 bases and J dropped 5 bases, with 9 bases sitting between them. This CDR3 spans 13 amino acids. Study conclusions and caveats: Ex vivo, HLA-C-restricted CMV-specific TCR beta clonotypes prevailed over the rest of the response. Based on cumulative public TCR beta family frequency, carriers of CMV plus the relevant HLA were identified.

On this clonotype: The antigen is undetermined.

TCRdb redid the calling of the reads with MiXCR, one entry per CDR3 protein. The sample lists around 430,000 distinct CDR3 sequences, about two fifths seen once, with 40% to 50% in the top ten. This TCR came from a human donor in good health (CMV status not recorded). Some clones in this sample may be carry-over from other donors' samples. Sequencing was performed on cultured PBMCs, taken from culture after CMV antigen stimulation. The chain employs TRBV12-3 or TRBV12-4 and TRBJ1-5; a weak D match, TRBD1 (6 bases). The CDR3 region is CASSYRDYQPQHF. The CDR3 DNA sequence: TGTGCCAGCAGTTACAGGGATTATCAGCCCCAGCATTTT.